What follows are 29 T cell receptor beta chains derived from one specimen sequenced in a study of T cell responses to AZD1222 COVID-19 vaccine. The data were produced by immunoSEQ multiplex PCR, yet TCRdb's version contains in-frame clones alone and is incomplete. The repertoire holds 45,000 to 70,000 clones, with around 85% as singletons. Sequenced material: peripheral blood, taken on day 0 of AZD1222 vaccination. The receptors were sampled from an adult in good health.

The rearrangement uses TRBV7-9 and TRBJ2-6; no firm D call. Germline assignment: CDR1 SEHNR and CDR2 FQNEAQ (reference sequence). V was cut by 1 base and J by 0 bases, with 10 bases left in between. The CDR3 runs 17 residues. CDR3 coding DNA: TGTGCCAGCAGCTTAGTGTACGGAACCTCTGGGGCCAACGTCCTGACTTTC. Translated, it gives CASSLVYGTSGANVLTF.

The chain links TRBV4-1 to TRBJ2-4, with TRBD2 matching over 8 bases. The CDR3 contains 18 residues. The V gene end was trimmed by 4 bases and the J gene end by 0 bases; junction bases not matched to a gene: 11. Germline CDR1 MGHRA, CDR2 YSYEKL. In DNA, the CDR3 is TGCGCCAGCAGCCTCGGACTAGCCCGAGGGCTAGCCAAAAACATTCAGTACTTC. As protein: CASSLGLARGLAKNIQYF.

J is TRBJ2-5 and V is TRBV11-2; D is unclear. With 8 bases removed from V and 0 bases from J, the gap between germline ends came to 7 bases. CDR3 length: 12 amino acids. Germline values: CDR1 SGHAT, CDR2 FQNNGV. As DNA, the CDR3 is TGTGCCAGCGACGCCTACCAAGAGACCCAGTACTTC. As protein: CASDAYQETQYF.

The CDR3 DNA is TGTGCCTCTAGGTCGCGGTCCAATGAGCAGTTCTTC. Encoded protein: CASRSRSNEQFF. This sequence joins TRBV19 and TRBJ2-1; D remains ambiguous. This CDR3 comprises 12 residues. Germline V CDR1 and CDR2: LNHDA, SQIVND (reference sequence). V lost 11 bases and J 6 bases, leaving 14 bases between the germline ends.

The chain couples TRBV4-3 to TRBJ1-1; 9 bases match TRBD1. V lost 6 bases, J lost 1 base, and 0 bases stayed unmatched. The CDR3 runs to 13 residues. Germline-derived CDR1 and CDR2 are LGHNA and YSLEER. CDR3 coding DNA: TGCGCCAGCAGGGACAGGGGGAACACTGAAGCTTTCTTT. It specifies CASRDRGNTEAFF.

This chain joins TRBV5-4 and TRBJ1-1; 9 positions match TRBD1. The trim removed 3 bases at V and 3 bases at J, leaving 9 bases unmatched. The CDR3 length is 16 residues. From germline, CDR1 is SGHNT and CDR2 YYREEE (reference sequence). The CDR3 nucleotides read TGTGCCAGCAGCTCACTACAGGGGGCTAGGGACACTGAAGCTTTCTTT. Its translation is CASSSLQGARDTEAFF.

The chain links TRBV19 to TRBJ1-1; perhaps TRBD1 as D (5 bases). Germline V gene sequence: CDR1 LNHDA, CDR2 SQIVND (reference sequence). This CDR3 is 15 amino acids long. Trimming removed 5 bases from V and 1 base from J, with 14 bases in between. In nucleotides, the CDR3 is TGTGCCAGTAGTTTAAATTCGGGGCCGAACACTGAAGCTTTCTTT. This translates into CASSLNSGPNTEAFF.

This chain joins TRBV4-1 and TRBJ1-2; 10 bases match TRBD1. Germline V gene sequence: CDR1 MGHRA, CDR2 YSYEKL. The CDR3 covers 17 residues. Unmatched junction bases numbered 7, after V lost 2 bases and J lost 1 base. This CDR3 is CASSQRDRGGGNYGYTF. In nucleotides, the CDR3 is TGCGCCAGCAGCCAACGGGACAGGGGCGGAGGTAACTATGGCTACACCTTC.

V is TRBV10-3 and J is TRBJ1-1; 10 bases fit TRBD1. Trimming at V came to 6 bases and at J to 6 bases, leaving 7 bases not matched to a gene. The CDR3 extends over 14 amino acids. CDR1 is ENHRY, CDR2 SYGVKD, per germline. This chain's CDR3 is CAISTIGQGAEAFF. Written as DNA, the CDR3 is TGTGCCATCAGCACCATAGGACAGGGGGCTGAAGCTTTCTTT.

The chain uses TRBV28 and TRBJ2-5, with D perhaps TRBD1 or TRBD2 (6 bases each). V was cut by 5 bases and J by 2 bases, with 15 bases left in between. Germline V lookup: CDR1 MDHEN, CDR2 SYDVKM. The CDR3 sequence is 15 residues long. The chain's CDR3 is CASSPRGGRQETQYF. In DNA, the CDR3 is TGTGCCAGCAGTCCCCGAGGGGGGAGGCAAGAGACCCAGTACTTC.

This clone is a singleton in its sample. The chain joins TRBV5-6 to TRBJ1-2, with 7 bases matching TRBD1. Germline values: CDR1 SGHDT, CDR2 YYEEEE. There are 13 residues in the CDR3. With 1 base clipped from V and 6 bases from J, the junction kept 3 bases outside the gene matches. Written as DNA, the CDR3 is TGTGCCAGCAGCTTGTTCAGGGGGGATGGCTACACCTTC. Amino acids: CASSLFRGDGYTF. Based on the CDR3 plus reference TRBV5-6 and TRBJ1-2, the full variable domain is DAGVTQSPTHLIKTRGQQVTLRCSPKSGHDTVSWYQQALGQGPQFIFQYYEEEERQRGNFPDRFSGHQFPNYSSELNVNALLLGDSALYLCASSLFRGDGYTFGSGTRLTVV.

This rearrangement joins TRBV19 to TRBJ2-7, with 8 bases lining up with TRBD2. V lost 9 bases, J lost 6 bases, and 4 bases stayed unmatched. Germline V gives CDR1 LNHDA, CDR2 SQIVND (reference sequence). CDR3 length: 11 residues. CDR3 residues: CASGRGSEQYF. In DNA, the CDR3 is TGTGCCAGCGGGAGGGGGAGCGAGCAGTACTTC.

The chain joins TRBV29-1 to TRBJ1-6; D uncertain. The CDR3 has 13 residues. Trimming took off 6 bases at V and 6 bases at J, with 12 bases between the two ends. Germline V gene sequence: CDR1 SQVTM, CDR2 ANQGSEA. The CDR3 sequence: CSVSWEGNSPLHF. The CDR3 DNA reads as TGCAGCGTCAGCTGGGAGGGTAATTCACCCCTCCACTTT.

The gene calls are TRBV27 and TRBJ2-7; either TRBD1 or TRBD2 may fit D (6 bases each). CDR3 length: 15 amino acids. Germline V gene data show CDR1 as MNHEY and CDR2 as SMNVEV (reference sequence). Trimming shortened V by 0 bases and J by 2 bases, and 11 bases separated the two germline ends. As DNA, the CDR3 is TGTGCCAGCAGTTTATCAGGGGGGTTTACCTACGAGCAGTACTTC. It yields the protein CASSLSGGFTYEQYF.

The chain combines TRBV27 with TRBJ1-5; no definite D call. This CDR3 is 13 amino acids long. Germline V CDR1 and CDR2: MNHEY, SMNVEV (reference sequence). Trimming took off 3 bases at V and 5 bases at J, with 8 bases between the two ends. CDR3 sequence: CASSFGVDQPQHF. The CDR3 region has the DNA TGTGCCAGCAGTTTCGGGGTCGATCAGCCCCAGCATTTT.

This clone is a singleton in its sample. The V call is TRBV19, the J call TRBJ1-4; tentatively, D is TRBD1 (5 bases). CDR3 length: 13 amino acids. Germline CDR1 LNHDA, CDR2 SQIVND (reference sequence). V was shortened by 5 bases and J by 4 bases, with 8 bases between the two germline ends. The DNA of the CDR3 is TGTGCCAGTAGTTGGCAGGGTAATGAAAAACTGTTTTTT. Amino acid sequence: CASSWQGNEKLFF.

J is TRBJ1-6 and V is TRBV25-1; D is possibly TRBD1 (6 bases). The V end was cut by 11 bases, the J end by 6 bases, with 14 bases between. The CDR3 loop spans 13 amino acids. Germline values: CDR1 MGHDK, CDR2 SYGVNS. In nucleotides, the CDR3 is TGTGCCCGCCCCACAGGGACTAATTCACCCCTCCACTTT. Encoded protein: CARPTGTNSPLHF.

The V and J genes are TRBV27 and TRBJ2-7; 7 nucleotides line up with TRBD2. Germline assignment: CDR1 MNHEY and CDR2 SMNVEV (reference sequence). V gave up 2 bases and J gave up 3 bases; unmatched junction bases: 4. The length of the CDR3 is 14 residues. The CDR3 bases are TGTGCCAGCAGTTTACCGGGGGACTACTACGAGCAGTACTTC. Amino acids: CASSLPGDYYEQYF.

This chain connects TRBV9 to TRBJ1-1; a possible D gene is TRBD1 (6 bases). CDR3 length: 13 residues. The germline V and J ends were trimmed by 3 bases and 0 bases, with 6 bases remaining between them. The germline V gene has CDR1 SGDLS and CDR2 YYNGEE. The chain's CDR3 is CASSGQVNTEAFF. The CDR3 DNA reads TGTGCCAGCAGCGGACAGGTGAACACTGAAGCTTTCTTT.

This chain connects TRBV9 to TRBJ1-2; perhaps TRBD1 as D (6 bases). Trimming removed 8 bases at V and 8 bases at J, with 28 bases between. This CDR3 is 16 amino acids long. Germline lookup yields CDR1 SGDLS and CDR2 YYNGEE. The CDR3 reads CASTASIPAGERGYTF. The CDR3 region has the DNA TGTGCCAGTACAGCAAGCATTCCGGCAGGGGAGAGGGGCTACACCTTC.

The rearrangement links TRBV5-6 to TRBJ1-4, with D unresolved. The V gene's germline CDR1 is SGHDT and CDR2 YYEEEE. The CDR3 sequence is 13 residues long. Trimming removed 7 bases at V and 0 bases at J, with 7 bases between. The CDR3 loop reads CASFEATNEKLFF. CDR3 in DNA: TGTGCCAGCTTCGAAGCAACTAATGAAAAACTGTTTTTT.

The CDR3 nucleotides are TGTGCCAGCAGCGGGGCGGACCTAGGCTGGAAGACCCAGTACTTC. Amino acid sequence: CASSGADLGWKTQYF. This chain joins TRBV6-2 or TRBV6-3 and TRBJ2-5; D might be TRBD1 or TRBD2, each matching 5 bases. The germline CDR1 and CDR2 sequences are MNHEY and SVGEGT. The CDR3 length is 15 residues. V was pared by 6 bases and J by 6 bases, with 20 bases between.

This clone was observed a few times. The chain links TRBV6-5 to TRBJ2-7; D is possibly TRBD1 (5 bases). CDR1 and CDR2 (germline): MNHEY, SVGAGI. The CDR3 contains 13 residues. The ends were cut back, 1 base at V and 7 bases at J, with 11 bases in the middle. In DNA, the CDR3 is TGTGCCAGCAGTTACTTATCAGGGTTTGAGCAGTACTTC. Amino acids: CASSYLSGFEQYF.

The chain has TRBV6-5 and TRBJ2-5; 9 bases map to TRBD1. The V gene end was trimmed by 7 bases and the J gene end by 4 bases; junction bases not matched to a gene: 4. This CDR3 has 13 amino acids. CDR1 is MNHEY and CDR2 is SVGAGI in the germline V gene. The CDR3 region is CASIPGQGETQYF. The CDR3 DNA reads TGTGCCAGCATCCCGGGACAGGGAGAGACCCAGTACTTC.

This clone was detected once. J is TRBJ1-1 and V is TRBV5-1; D not certain. Germline CDR1 reads SGHRS; CDR2 reads YFSETQ. The CDR3 has 16 residues. V shed 5 bases and J shed 0 bases, with 17 bases lying between them. The CDR3 nucleotides read TGCGCCAGCAGGCCCGGCCCCGGGAGGCTGAACACTGAAGCTTTCTTT. It codes for CASRPGPGRLNTEAFF.

The V and J genes are TRBV29-1 and TRBJ1-2; 10 nucleotides match TRBD1. Trimming removed 4 bases from V and 5 bases from J; junction bases left unmatched: 7. Germline-derived CDR1 and CDR2 are SQVTM and ANQGSEA. The CDR3 length is 14 residues. CDR3 sequence (DNA): TGCAGCGTTGGAGGGACAGGGGACCGATATGGCTACACCTTC. Its protein is CSVGGTGDRYGYTF.

The chain recombines TRBV20-1 with TRBJ2-7, with D unresolved. Per the germline V gene, CDR1 is DFQATT and CDR2 is SNEGSKA (reference sequence). The CDR3 length is 13 residues. V lost 3 bases and J lost 2, with 11 bases in between. CDR3 sequence: CSASPVYPYEQYF. The DNA for the CDR3 is TGCAGTGCTAGTCCCGTTTACCCCTACGAGCAGTACTTC.

V usage is TRBV15 and J usage is TRBJ1-6, with D maybe TRBD1 (6 bases). CDR3 length: 15 residues. CDR1 is LNHNV, CDR2 YYDKDF, per germline (reference sequence). Trimming pared 5 bases from V and 6 bases from J, leaving 14 bases between. CDR3 in DNA: TGTGCCACCAGCCAGGGGATAAACGGTAATTCACCCCTCCACTTT. Translating gives CATSQGINGNSPLHF. Filled out from reference TRBV15 and TRBJ1-6, the complete variable domain reads DAMVIQNPRYQVTQFGKPVTLSCSQTLNHNVMYWYQQKSSQAPKLLFHYYDKDFNNEADTPDNFQSRRPNTSFCFLDIRSPGLGDTAMYLCATSQGINGNSPLHFGNGTRLTVT.

V gene TRBV6-5 combines with J gene TRBJ1-5; D gene uncertain. Germline V gene lookup returns CDR1 MNHEY and CDR2 SVGAGI. The CDR3 runs 14 residues. V was clipped by 6 bases and J by 6 bases, with 15 bases between them. The CDR3 sequence: CASRVGVTGQPQHF. The CDR3 DNA reads as TGTGCCAGCAGGGTCGGGGTGACTGGTCAGCCCCAGCATTTT.